Listed here are 29 T cell receptor beta chains from one sample, sequenced in a study of PD-1 blockade in classical Hodgkin lymphoma. All patients relapsed after autologous stem cell transplantation, and brentuximab vedotin exposure varied. Produced via immunoSEQ multiplex PCR; TCRdb's table is partial and in-frame only. The sample includes approximately 43,000 clones, approximately 86% of them seen just once. Material: peripheral blood mononuclear cells (PBMCs), obtained before the second cycle of nivolumab. Receptors originate from a human donor with classical Hodgkin lymphoma.

The chain recombines TRBV12-5 with TRBJ2-1, with D possibly TRBD2 on 5 matching bases. Trimming took 1 base from V and 8 from J, leaving 21 bases between them. The V gene's germline CDR1 is LGHNT and CDR2 FRNRAP. The CDR3 has 17 amino acids. The CDR3 DNA follows: TGTGCTAGTGGTTTGGCCACTTCGGGGTCCCTTCGGGATGAGCAGTTCTTC. It codes for CASGLATSGSLRDEQFF. Together with reference TRBV12-5 and TRBJ2-1, the CDR3 gives the full variable domain: DARVTQTPRHKVTEMGQEVTMRCQPILGHNTVFWYRQTMMQGLELLAYFRNRAPLDDSGMPKDRFSAEMPDATLATLKIQPSEPRDSAVYFCASGLATSGSLRDEQFFGPGTRLTVL.

The chain employs TRBV6-1 and TRBJ2-7, with TRBD2 as a possible D gene (6 bases). CDR1 is MNHNS, CDR2 SASEGT, per germline. The CDR3 sequence is 12 residues long. The V end was cut by 8 bases, the J end by 4 bases, with 12 bases between. This CDR3 is CASGDFGYEQYF. CDR3 bases: TGTGCCAGCGGGGACTTCGGATACGAGCAGTACTTC.

This chain uses TRBV28 with TRBJ1-5; D gene unclear. CDR1 and CDR2 from the germline V gene are MDHEN and SYDVKM. CDR3 length equals 14 residues. The germline V and J ends were trimmed by 4 bases and 6 bases, with 13 bases remaining between them. DNA for the CDR3: TGTGCCAGCAGTTCCCAACCCGAGAGTCAGCCCCAGCATTTT. It translates to CASSSQPESQPQHF.

This clone was counted between two and nine times. CDR3 protein: CASSIDPGGRGDTQYF. In DNA, the CDR3 is TGTGCCAGTAGTATAGATCCGGGGGGCAGAGGAGATACGCAGTATTTT. The J gene is TRBJ2-3, the V gene TRBV19, with TRBD2 as a possible D gene (7 bases). Per germline, CDR1 LNHDA and CDR2 SQIVND (reference sequence). V was clipped by 0 bases and J by 5 bases, with 15 bases between them. The CDR3 has 16 amino acids.

The CDR3 bases are TGTGCCAGCAGCCCAATACGGACAGGGGGGAGGAATGAGCAGTTCTTC. Translated, it gives CASSPIRTGGRNEQFF. The chain is built from TRBV11-2 and TRBJ2-1, with 10 positions matching TRBD1. The CDR3 is 16 residues long. Germline trimming cut 5 bases from V and 7 bases from J; bases unmatched to any gene: 11. Per germline, CDR1 SGHAT and CDR2 FQNNGV. The full variable domain, with the rest looked up from reference TRBV11-2 and TRBJ2-1, is EAGVAQSPRYKIIEKRQSVAFWCNPISGHATLYWYQQILGQGPKLLIQFQNNGVVDDSQLPKDRFSAERLKGVDSTLKIQPAKLEDSAVYLCASSPIRTGGRNEQFFGPGTRLTVL.

This chain connects TRBV5-6 to TRBJ1-4, with a tentative D call TRBD1 (5 bases). Germline V gives CDR1 SGHDT, CDR2 YYEEEE. V gave up 2 bases and J gave up 8 bases, with 10 bases separating them. The length of the CDR3 is 13 residues. This CDR3 is CASSFGASEKLFF. The CDR3 region has the DNA TGTGCCAGCAGCTTCGGGGCCTCCGAAAAACTGTTTTTT.

The table lists this clone with a few counts. CDR3 sequence reads: CASSLMDTINYGYTF. CDR3 bases: TGTGCCAGCAGCTTGATGGACACGATTAACTATGGCTACACCTTC. V gene TRBV5-8 combines with J gene TRBJ1-2; D might be TRBD1 (5 bases). From germline, CDR1 is SGHTS and CDR2 YDEGEE. V was trimmed by 1 base and J by 1 base, leaving 11 bases between them. The CDR3 consists of 15 residues.

The chain carries TRBV9 and TRBJ2-7; 10 nucleotides agree with TRBD1. The germline V gene encodes CDR1 SGDLS and CDR2 YYNGEE. With 0 bases clipped from V and 13 bases from J, the junction kept 10 bases outside the gene matches. CDR3 size: 14 residues. In DNA, the CDR3 is TGTGCCAGCAGCGTAGAGACCGGACAGGGGGGAATCTACTTC. Translated, it gives CASSVETGQGGIYF. Filled out from reference TRBV9 and TRBJ2-7, the complete variable domain reads DSGVTQTPKHLITATGQRVTLRCSPRSGDLSVYWYQQSLDQGLQFLIQYYNGEERAKGNILERFSAQQFPDLHSELNLSSLELGDSALYFCASSVETGQGGIYFGPGTRLTVT.

In its sample, this clone is medium-sized. The chain joins TRBV28 to TRBJ1-4, with 8 positions matching TRBD1. CDR3 size: 16 residues. From germline, CDR1 is MDHEN and CDR2 SYDVKM. J was trimmed by 6 bases and V by 3 bases; bases with no gene match: 9. The CDR3 here is CASSLSVAGGDEKLFF. As DNA, the CDR3 is TGTGCCAGCAGTTTGTCCGTGGCAGGGGGCGATGAAAAACTGTTTTTT.

This clone appeared a few times. The DNA of the CDR3 is TGTGCCAGCAGTTACGCTGCATGGGCCGGGGAGCTGTTTTTT. Its translation: CASSYAAWAGELFF. The chain links TRBV6-5 to TRBJ2-2; unclear D gene. V was clipped by 2 bases and J by 6 bases, with 10 bases between them. CDR1 is MNHEY, CDR2 SVGAGI, per germline. There are 14 residues in the CDR3.

The J gene is TRBJ2-5, the V gene TRBV14, with 9 nucleotides matching TRBD1. Germline CDR1 SGHDN, CDR2 FVKESK. The CDR3 is 19 residues long. With 0 bases clipped from V and 2 bases from J, the junction kept 13 bases outside the gene matches. CDR3 protein: CASSQDSTGTGKYQETQYF. The CDR3 DNA reads TGTGCCAGCAGCCAAGACTCCACCGGGACAGGGAAATATCAAGAGACCCAGTACTTC.

The V call is TRBV6-5, the J call TRBJ2-7; 9 nucleotides align to TRBD2. Germline assignment: CDR1 MNHEY and CDR2 SVGAGI. The CDR3 extends over 15 amino acids. Germline trimming cut 2 bases from V and 1 base from J; bases unmatched to any gene: 3. DNA for the CDR3: TGTGCCAGCAGTTACCCGCGGGGGGGTTCCTACGAGCAGTACTTC. This encodes CASSYPRGGSYEQYF.

The chain employs TRBV28 and TRBJ2-1; 7 nucleotides match TRBD2. Germline lookup yields CDR1 MDHEN and CDR2 SYDVKM. The length of the CDR3 is 15 residues. Losses at the gene ends were 7 bases for V and 7 bases for J; bases not matched to a gene: 13. CDR3 DNA sequence: TGTGCCAGCACACTCCCGGGTCCCGGGGGGAATGAGCAGTTCTTC. The encoded protein is CASTLPGPGGNEQFF.

This clone was observed a single time. This chain links TRBV28 with TRBJ1-1; 7 bases agree with TRBD1. J was trimmed by 1 base and V by 5 bases; bases with no gene match: 7. The CDR3 has 15 amino acids. Germline V lookup: CDR1 MDHEN, CDR2 SYDVKM. The CDR3 protein is CASSPPDRTNTEAFF. The DNA for the CDR3 is TGTGCCAGCAGTCCCCCGGACAGGACGAACACTGAAGCTTTCTTT. The variable domain in full, with the rest retrieved from reference TRBV28 and TRBJ1-1, is DVKVTQSSRYLVKRTGEKVFLECVQDMDHENMFWYRQDPGLGLRLIYFSYDVKMKEKGDIPEGYSVSREKKERFSLILESASTNQTSMYLCASSPPDRTNTEAFFGQGTRLTVV.

The rearrangement links TRBV9 to TRBJ2-3; D is possibly TRBD1 (5 bases). This CDR3 spans 14 amino acids. CDR1 and CDR2 (germline): SGDLS, YYNGEE. V was pared by 0 bases and J by 5 bases, with 10 bases between. The CDR3 loop is CASSVVDKIDTQYF. For the CDR3, the DNA is TGTGCCAGCAGCGTAGTGGACAAAATAGATACGCAGTATTTT.

The V call is TRBV5-4, the J call TRBJ2-3; D is uncertain. Germline V gives CDR1 SGHNT, CDR2 YYREEE (reference sequence). The CDR3 is made up of 14 amino acids. Trimming pared 0 bases from V and 10 bases from J, leaving 15 bases between. Here the CDR3 DNA reads TGTGCCAGCAGCTTGGTGGGCTTAGGCGGTGCGCAGTATTTT. Its protein product is CASSLVGLGGAQYF.

This chain links TRBV10-3 with TRBJ1-2; D gene uncertain. From germline, CDR1 is ENHRY and CDR2 SYGVKD. V gave up 6 bases and J gave up 4 bases, with 18 bases separating them. The CDR3 is made up of 15 amino acids. CDR3 in DNA: TGTGCCATCAGGGGCGACACCCCGTACGGCTATGGCTACACCTTC. Translation: CAIRGDTPYGYGYTF.

The rearrangement uses TRBV2 and TRBJ2-4; 7 nucleotides agree with TRBD1. Unmatched junction bases numbered 5, after V lost 6 bases and J lost 0 bases. CDR3 length equals 15 residues. Germline V gives CDR1 SNHLY, CDR2 FYNNEI. The CDR3 region is CASSADRIAKNIQYF. In DNA form, the CDR3 reads TGTGCCAGCAGCGCGGACAGGATAGCCAAAAACATTCAGTACTTC.

The chain joins TRBV29-1 to TRBJ1-1, with D maybe TRBD1 (6 bases). There are 13 residues in the CDR3. V was clipped by 7 bases and J by 1 base, with 13 bases between them. Per the germline V gene, CDR1 is SQVTM and CDR2 is ANQGSEA. CDR3 coding DNA: TGCAGCGGCCTTGGACAGACGAACACTGAAGCTTTCTTT. As protein: CSGLGQTNTEAFF. The whole variable domain, filled in from reference TRBV29-1 and TRBJ1-1, reads SAVISQKPSRDICQRGTSLTIQCQVDSQVTMMFWYRQQPGQSLTLIATANQGSEATYESGFVIDKFPISRPNLTFSTLTVSNMSPEDSSIYLCSGLGQTNTEAFFGQGTRLTVV.

By sample share, this clone is medium-sized. The chain uses TRBV21-1 and TRBJ1-1. TRBV21-1 is given as a pseudogene. The CDR3 loop spans 15 amino acids. CDR3 residues: CASSKKRLANTEAFF. The DNA for the CDR3 is TGTGCCAGCAGCAAGAAAAGGCTGGCGAACACTGAAGCTTTCTTT.

V usage is TRBV6-5 and J usage is TRBJ1-5; 7 positions match TRBD1. This CDR3 comprises 14 residues. V was pared by 10 bases and J by 7 bases, with 13 bases of the junction left unmatched. CDR1 and CDR2 from the germline V gene are MNHEY and SVGAGI. The CDR3 nucleotides read TGTGCCACCAAGCCCTCGACAGGGAGACAGCCCCAGCATTTT. As protein: CATKPSTGRQPQHF.

The table lists this clone with a few counts. V is TRBV19 and J is TRBJ2-5; TRBD1 matches at 9 bases. The CDR3 has 14 residues. Trimming at V came to 6 bases and at J to 2 bases, leaving 4 bases not matched to a gene. Germline assignment: CDR1 LNHDA and CDR2 SQIVND (reference sequence). The CDR3 region has the DNA TGTGCCAGTAGAAGACAGGGGGGACAAGAGACCCAGTACTTC. Its translation: CASRRQGGQETQYF.

This rearrangement joins TRBV5-6 to TRBJ2-2; the D is unclear. Per germline, CDR1 SGHDT and CDR2 YYEEEE. The CDR3 consists of 15 residues. V lost 0 bases to trimming and J lost 0 bases, with 6 bases between them. The CDR3 DNA reads TGTGCCAGCAGCTTGGGACAATCGAACACCGGGGAGCTGTTTTTT. Translated: CASSLGQSNTGELFF.

V is TRBV5-4 and J is TRBJ1-3; D unclear. The germline gives CDR1 SGHNT, CDR2 YYREEE (reference sequence). The V end lost 4 bases, the J end lost 0 bases, and 14 bases lay between the germline ends. CDR3 size: 16 residues. Here the CDR3 reads CASSPTTAGSGNTIYF. CDR3 nucleotide sequence: TGTGCCAGCAGCCCAACGACTGCCGGCTCTGGAAACACCATATATTTT.

The chain couples TRBV18 to TRBJ1-4, with D possibly matching TRBD1 (6 bases). V dropped 3 bases and J dropped 7 bases, with 15 bases sitting between them. Germline CDR1 is KGHSH and CDR2 is LQKENI. The CDR3 is 15 amino acids. The CDR3 sequence is CASSPPGQGGEKLFF. CDR3 nucleotides: TGTGCCAGCTCACCCCCCGGGCAAGGGGGTGAAAAACTGTTTTTT. The full variable domain, with the rest looked up from reference TRBV18 and TRBJ1-4, is NAGVMQNPRHLVRRRGQEARLRCSPMKGHSHVYWYRQLPEEGLKFMVYLQKENIIDESGMPKERFSAEFPKEGPSILRIQQVVRGDSAAYFCASSPPGQGGEKLFFGSGTQLSVL.

The genes are TRBV9 and TRBJ2-3; 7 bases are a match to TRBD2. The V and J ends lost 0 bases and 1 base, in that order; junction bases with no gene match: 5. From germline, CDR1 is SGDLS and CDR2 YYNGEE. This CDR3 spans 16 amino acids. The CDR3 loop reads CASSVEAGLRTDTQYF. DNA for the CDR3: TGTGCCAGCAGCGTAGAGGCGGGACTACGCACAGATACGCAGTATTTT.

This chain connects TRBV19 to TRBJ1-2; TRBD1 might be the D (5 bases). The CDR3 covers 14 residues. Germline CDR1 LNHDA, CDR2 SQIVND (reference sequence). The V gene lost 2 bases and the J gene lost 6 bases, with 13 bases spanning the gap. CDR3 amino acids: CASSINSRENGYTF. The CDR3 DNA sequence: TGTGCCAGTAGTATAAATTCCAGGGAAAATGGCTACACCTTC.

The chain has TRBV7-9 and TRBJ2-2, with D perhaps matching TRBD2 (5 bases). The CDR3 sequence is 15 residues long. Germline-derived CDR1 and CDR2 are SEHNR and FQNEAQ (reference sequence). Trimming stripped 1 base from V and 0 bases from J, with 6 bases between. The chain's CDR3 is CASSLGRANTGELFF. CDR3 nucleotides: TGTGCCAGCAGCTTAGGGCGGGCGAACACCGGGGAGCTGTTTTTT.

The genes are TRBV5-1 and TRBJ2-2; D is uncertain. Germline assignment: CDR1 SGHRS and CDR2 YFSETQ. The CDR3 length is 16 residues. V lost 0 bases and J 6 bases, leaving 15 bases between the germline ends. CDR3 coding DNA: TGCGCCAGCAGCTTGGGCCAGCAATCCTCGGCCGGGGAGCTGTTTTTT. This codes for CASSLGQQSSAGELFF.